The 10 T cell receptor beta chains given below trace back to one sample, sequenced in a study of OX40 agonist ivuxolimab in advanced cancers. The repertoire was sequenced with immunoSEQ multiplex PCR; TCRdb's copy has only in-frame clones and lacks some. The sample lists 70,000 to 80,000 clones; about 88% were seen once. The sequenced sample was CD4+ or CD8+ T cells sorted from blood, obtained in a trial of the OX40 agonist ivuxolimab. The receptors shown here come from an adult with an advanced solid tumor such as melanoma, head and neck, liver or kidney cancer.

The chain recombines TRBV19 with TRBJ2-7; D gene unclear. The V gene's germline CDR1 is LNHDA and CDR2 SQIVND (reference sequence). The CDR3 runs 13 residues. The V gene lost 1 base and the J gene lost 3 bases, with 7 bases spanning the gap. The CDR3 is CASSIVKGYEQYF. The CDR3 nucleotides are TGTGCCAGTAGTATAGTTAAGGGCTACGAGCAGTACTTC.

This rearrangement joins TRBV7-9 to TRBJ1-1; D gene uncertain. This CDR3 is 14 amino acids long. Looked up from germline, CDR1 is SEHNR and CDR2 is FQNEAQ (reference sequence). The V end lost 5 bases, the J end lost 3 bases, and 13 bases lay between the germline ends. In DNA form, the CDR3 reads TGTGCCAGCAGCCCCGTGGGCGCGGACACTGAAGCTTTCTTT. Residues: CASSPVGADTEAFF.

This chain joins TRBV4-1 and TRBJ1-2, with D tentatively TRBD1 (6 bases). There are 17 residues in the CDR3. Germline values: CDR1 MGHRA, CDR2 YSYEKL. V was pared by 1 base and J by 3 bases, with 18 bases between. The CDR3 sequence: CASSQGAGWGRDYGYTF. CDR3 nucleotides: TGCGCCAGCAGCCAAGGCGCTGGATGGGGGCGGGACTATGGCTACACCTTC.

The chain links TRBV27 to TRBJ2-1; 7 bases line up with TRBD2. Germline CDR1 and CDR2: MNHEY and SMNVEV (reference sequence). Trimming cost V 6 bases and J 8 bases; bases outside gene matches: 10. The CDR3 runs 14 residues. The CDR3 loop reads CASSVGTTNDEQFF. The CDR3 bases are TGTGCCAGCAGCGTCGGGACTACTAACGATGAGCAGTTCTTC.

In this sample, this clone turned up a few times. The chain uses TRBV28 and TRBJ2-5; weak D call: TRBD1 (7 bases). CDR3 size: 15 residues. With 3 bases removed from V and 2 bases from J, the gap between germline ends came to 13 bases. The V gene's germline CDR1 is MDHEN and CDR2 SYDVKM. Here the CDR3 reads CASSFLGGQQETQYF. For the CDR3, the DNA is TGTGCCAGCAGTTTTCTCGGGGGACAGCAAGAGACCCAGTACTTC. The full variable domain, rest sourced from reference TRBV28 and TRBJ2-5, is DVKVTQSSRYLVKRTGEKVFLECVQDMDHENMFWYRQDPGLGLRLIYFSYDVKMKEKGDIPEGYSVSREKKERFSLILESASTNQTSMYLCASSFLGGQQETQYFGPGTRLLVL.

V usage is TRBV27 and J usage is TRBJ1-2, with TRBD1 as a possible D gene (6 bases). Germline V gene data show CDR1 as MNHEY and CDR2 as SMNVEV (reference sequence). The CDR3 totals 14 residues. V lost 2 bases and J lost 3, with 10 bases in between. This chain's CDR3 is CASSLTDRDYGYTF. The DNA of the CDR3 is TGTGCCAGCAGTTTAACGGACAGAGACTATGGCTACACCTTC.

This sequence joins TRBV10-3 and TRBJ2-1, with 10 bases matching TRBD2. Germline V gene data show CDR1 as ENHRY and CDR2 as SYGVKD. Germline trimming cut 8 bases from V and 1 base from J; bases unmatched to any gene: 5. The CDR3 runs to 15 residues. The CDR3 is CAIASGSWSYNEQFF. CDR3 nucleotides: TGTGCCATCGCTAGCGGGAGCTGGTCCTACAATGAGCAGTTCTTC.

The rearrangement links TRBV2 to TRBJ2-3; 8 positions agree with TRBD1. CDR3 length: 22 amino acids. The V gene's germline CDR1 is SNHLY and CDR2 FYNNEI. Losses at the gene ends were 5 bases for V and 0 bases for J; bases not matched to a gene: 25. Written as DNA, the CDR3 is TGTGCCAGCAGTTCCGGACAGGGAGGAGGAGCGAGCCTAGACCTTAGCACAGATACGCAGTATTTT. Translated: CASSSGQGGGASLDLSTDTQYF.

The chain has TRBV4-2 and TRBJ2-5; TRBD2 matches 12 bases. The CDR3 has 18 amino acids. Per the germline V gene, CDR1 is LGHNA and CDR2 is YNFKEQ. Trimming at V came to 0 bases and at J to 5 bases, leaving 10 bases not matched to a gene. CDR3: CASSQDPLAGGPRETQYF. In DNA, the CDR3 is TGTGCCAGCAGCCAAGACCCTCTAGCGGGAGGGCCGCGGGAGACCCAGTACTTC.

This chain joins TRBV9 and TRBJ2-1; D ambiguous. V was cut by 4 bases and J by 2 bases, with 10 bases left in between. Germline V CDR1 and CDR2: SGDLS, YYNGEE. CDR3 length: 14 residues. This CDR3 is CASSPRAAYNEQFF. DNA of the CDR3: TGTGCCAGCAGCCCTCGGGCGGCCTACAATGAGCAGTTCTTC.